Sequencing of this T cell receptor (beta chain) was carried out in a study of cytomegalovirus exposure and HLA in healthy donors. Note on this clone: Its specificity is not known.

PCR used 60 Vbeta primers and 13 Jbeta primers. The repertoire was sequenced with immunoSEQ multiplex PCR; TCRdb's copy has only in-frame clones and lacks some. Of 110,000 to 150,000 clones in the sample, about 70% were seen once. The study, taken as a whole, reports: The classifier reportedly diagnosed cytomegalovirus status with high specificity and sensitivity. Cytomegalovirus association was listed for about 160 TCR beta chains.

Trimming took 10 bases from V and 1 from J; bases not matched to a gene: 7. Per germline, CDR1 MGHDK and CDR2 SYGVNS. The CDR3 runs to 13 residues. The sample taken for sequencing was PBMCs. This TCR was recovered from a man in his sixties in good health and CMV-seronegative. The chain uses TRBV25-1 and TRBJ2-7; 7 bases map to TRBD1. The DNA of the CDR3 is TGTGCCACCGAGGGACAGCGTTCCTACGAGCAGTACTTC. The encoded protein is CATEGQRSYEQYF.